The source of this T cell receptor beta chain is a study of cytomegalovirus exposure and HLA in healthy donors. Study results and limitations: Reportedly, diagnosis of cytomegalovirus status by the classifier showed high specificity and sensitivity. First-cohort TCR clusters tended to co-occur in the roughly 130 validation repertoires, a later analysis found.

Per the germline V gene, CDR1 is SGHTA and CDR2 is FQGNSA. The CDR3 covers 17 residues. The V end was cut by 0 bases, the J end by 0 bases, with 9 bases between. Profiling relied on immunoSEQ multiplex PCR, and the TCRdb table lists in-frame clones only, not all of them. The repertoire includes around 150,000 clones, approximately 86% of them detected once, and 2% to 2.5% sits in the top ten. In regard to this clone: Its target is unknown.

The donors were part of the validation cohort, which consisted of over a hundred subjects and was separate from the first cohort of 670 or so subjects. The sample comprised PBMCs. The genes are TRBV7-2 and TRBJ1-6; D unclear. The receptor was isolated from a man aged 25 to 40 in good health and CMV-seropositive. This CDR3 is CASSLARILSYNSPLHF. CDR3 DNA sequence: TGTGCCAGCAGCTTAGCGAGAATCCTCTCCTATAATTCACCCCTCCACTTT.